The source of this TCR beta chain is a study of shared clonotypes between healthy human individuals (dated by TCRdb to 2018 to 2021). In the study overall: Three men and two women, aged 18 to 49 years, made up the cohort. For each donor, three plates each were used for CD4 naive and CD4 memory, two plates were used for CD8 naive, and one plate was used for CD8 memory. To estimate repertoire size and how much clonotypes are shared between individuals, the study performed deep sequencing of blood TCR repertoires from about 5 healthy adults. To increase sequencing depth and limit assay-specific biases, TCR repertoire library preparation and sequencing were carried out by different laboratories using diverse techniques. Between about 0.8 and 9 billion PBMCs per donor were obtained by leukapheresis.

TCR CDR3 regions were amplified from genomic DNA by multiplex PCR using the deep immunoSEQ assay. Extracted genomic DNA from each cell subset was distributed evenly across all wells of several immunoSEQ 96-well plates, and each plate was treated as a replicate. For sorted subsets, 200 to 250 ng of genomic DNA, equivalent to 30,000 or so T cell genomes, went into each replicate PCR. Purified libraries were measured with a Qubit 3.0 fluorometer, size-checked on a Bioanalyzer 2100, and measured again with the KAPA Library Quantification kit. Each immunoSEQ 96-well plate was sequenced on its own single-read 150-cycle Illumina NextSeq 550 flow cell. In the paper's pipeline: Because only junctional sequences without quality scores were contained in the immunoSEQ output, filtering matching that applied to full-length reads could not be performed. Sequences were annotated with PyIR, a Python wrapper for IgBLAST v1.9, and V/J genes and CDR3 were assigned using IMGT germline references. Reads were filtered out if the reads had weak V/J assignments (E-value above 1e-6), no CDR3, stop codons, out-of-frame junctions, or ambiguous translated residues. V3J clonotypes were defined as sequences sharing an identical inferred V gene, J gene, and CDR3 amino acid sequence. Percentage overlap between repertoires was computed as shared unique clonotypes divided by the size of the smaller repertoire. RTK rarefaction, the Chao1 estimator, and Recon v2.1 estimates of unobserved clonotypes were used to assess repertoire richness. For all TCRbeta clonotypes obtained by the gDNA method from a handful of donors, generation probabilities were computed with OLGA. The table was pulled from immuneACCESS by TCRdb, which kept in-frame rearrangements only. Such tables lose some clones; where checked, under half of the loss comes from unresolved V genes, and the rest has no known cause. V, J and clone size are taken as reported in that table, and D and trimming were inferred from the DNA itself. The sample table holds about 680,000 clones, of which 90% to 95% were seen once. The ten largest clones take up about a quarter of the sample.

CD8 naive samples were CD45RO-negative cells positively selected for CCR7, giving a CD45RA+CCR7+ population that excluded TemRA cells. Healthy HIV-negative adults with no recently reported acute infections or vaccinations were included as donors. Every donor was a Caucasian adult residing in Nashville, Tennessee, USA. After blood collection by leukapheresis, PBMCs were isolated using Ficoll-Histopaque density gradient centrifugation and then cryopreserved in the vapor phase of liquid nitrogen. Analytical flow cytometry was used to check the purity and quantity of every magnetically sorted T cell population. Genomic DNA was isolated from every sorted fraction and measured by UV absorbance on a Nanodrop 2000c. Overall study outcomes, separate from this receptor: Incomplete sequencing was indicated by rarefaction of sorted-subset datasets, despite the large sequencing depth. Only blood was sampled, and tissue TCR repertoires likely differ from those in blood. Estimated clonotype richness was generally larger for naive than for memory subsets. Compared with non-shared clonotypes, the clonotypes found in all four sorted-subset donors had higher generation probabilities. Across four donors, around 5.4% of naive CD4, roughly 3.3% of naive CD8, about 2.3% of memory CD4, and around 0.4% of memory CD8 clonotypes were shared. The small number of donors limited the genetic and exposure-history diversity represented. Pairwise subsampling led to the expectation that sequencing depth would affect the degree of clonotype sharing among donors.

To note about this clone: Its antigen is currently not known. No quality values exist for individual bases; no much larger clone is one base distant.

The germline V gene gives CDR1 as MDHEN and CDR2 as SYDVKM. The junction carries 14 bases between V and J, which are trimmed by 2 bases and 7 bases respectively. Counted from cysteine to phenylalanine, this CDR3 has 15 amino acids. CDR3 DNA only is kept here, 45 bases in frame from base 1. The chain is assembled from TRBV28 and TRBJ1-4; tentative D gene TRBD1, with 5 bases matching. The TCR comes from a man younger than 40 in good health. Sequenced material: naive CD8+ T cells sorted from blood. The sample's cell subset or site, from its label and the paper: CD45RA+CCR7+. The DNA sequence is given as TGTGCCAGCAGTTTAATCAGGGAGGTCGGTGAAAAACTGTTTTTT. This is translated as CASSLIREVGEKLFF.